These T cell receptor beta chains were read from a single sample in a study of regulatory T cells in long-lasting Graves disease. Each CDR3 protein gets one entry after TCRdb re-called the multiplex PCR reads with MiXCR. This sample yields hundreds of thousands of distinct CDR3 sequences, of which less than 20% are seen a single time; about 29% belongs to the top ten. Specimen: peripheral blood mononuclear cells (PBMCs), collected when the disease was refractory, from a patient treated with antithyroid drugs. The receptors were sampled from a female donor with Graves disease. Both conserved end residues are part of each CDR3. The D gene is left open where the match is weak. The size of a clone is reported for some rows only, either as once, few or many, or as a class for expanded clones.

abundance	v_gene	j_gene	d_gene	CDR3nt	CDR3aa
-	TRBV2	TRBJ2-1	-	TGTGCCGTCCGAGGGGGGGATGGGTACAATGAGCAGTTCTTC	CAVRGGDGYNEQFF
few	TRBV7-3	TRBJ2-7	TRBD1	TGTGCCAGCAGCGAGACAGGGACCGAGCAGTACTTC	CASSETGTEQYF
-	TRBV9	TRBJ1-5	-	TGTGCCAGCAGCGGGGAGGGGAATCGGCCCCAGCATTTT	CASSGEGNRPQHF
-	TRBV2	TRBJ1-2	-	TGTGCCAGCAGTGAAGCGCCACAGGTATATGGCTACACCTTC	CASSEAPQVYGYTF
many	TRBV28	TRBJ1-5	-	TGTGCCAGCAGTTTATGGCCTTTGAGACGGGTACAGCCCCAGCATTTT	CASSLWPLRRVQPQHF
many	TRBV28	TRBJ2-7	-	TGTGCCAGCACCCGACCCGAGTTAAGCTCCTACGAGCAGTACTTC	CASTRPELSSYEQYF
many	TRBV13	TRBJ2-7	-	TGTGCCAGCAGCCCCTCCGGGGGCGAGCAGTACTTC	CASSPSGGEQYF
-	TRBV24-1	TRBJ2-5	TRBD1	TGTGCCACCAGTGATCATCCACAGGGGGACAGGAAGACCCAGTACTTC	CATSDHPQGDRKTQYF
many	TRBV6-1	TRBJ2-2	-	TGTGCCAGCAGTGTTTTTCGGAGAACCGGGGAGCTGTTTTTT	CASSVFRRTGELFF
few	TRBV7-9	TRBJ2-1	-	TGTGCCAGCAGCCCCGGAAATGCTCAGGGCAGCTCCTACAATGAGCAGTTCTTC	CASSPGNAQGSSYNEQFF
many	TRBV12-3/TRBV12-4	TRBJ1-2	-	TGTGCCAGCAGTTTAGTGAGACAGGCAGGTGGCTACACCTTC	CASSLVRQAGGYTF
once	TRBV5-4	TRBJ1-2	-	TGTGCCAGCAGCCCTGGGCCCGAGGACGATGGCTACACCTTC	CASSPGPEDDGYTF
-	TRBV7-2	TRBJ1-1	-	TGTGCCAGCAGCTTAGGGGTACAGATGAACACTGAAGCTTTCTTT	CASSLGVQMNTEAFF
few	TRBV7-2	TRBJ2-7	-	TGTGCCAGCAGCCCAGTAGGGGGGGGGCTAAACGAGCAGTACTTC	CASSPVGGGLNEQYF
many	TRBV28	TRBJ1-1	-	TGTGCCAGCAGCTTCCCAGGGGACACTGAAGCTTTCTTT	CASSFPGDTEAFF
-	TRBV18	TRBJ2-2	-	TGTGCCAGCTCACTAAGAGAAGCCGGGGAGCTGTTTTTT	CASSLREAGELFF
-	TRBV27	TRBJ1-6	-	TGTGCCAGCAGTCCTCATGAGGGACTATTGAGTTCACCCCTCCACTTT	CASSPHEGLLSSPLHF
few	TRBV18	TRBJ2-2	TRBD2	TGTGCCAGCTCACCACCTAGCGGGAGTCACACCGGGGAGCTGTTTTTT	CASSPPSGSHTGELFF
few	TRBV19	TRBJ1-2	TRBD1	TGTGCCAGTGCTGACAGGGGGAGAGGTGTTGGCTACACCTTC	CASADRGRGVGYTF
many	TRBV28	TRBJ1-2	TRBD1	TGTGCCAGCACCCGCTTGGCGGGACAGTCCTATGGCTACACCTTC	CASTRLAGQSYGYTF
many	TRBV6-1	TRBJ2-4	-	TGTGCCAGCAGTCCACCAAGAACCGTAATAGCCAAAAACATTCAGTACTTC	CASSPPRTVIAKNIQYF
few	TRBV6-1	TRBJ2-5	-	TGTGCCAGCAGCCTCACCCGGAGGGGCGCAGAGACCCAGTACTTC	CASSLTRRGAETQYF
-	TRBV20-1	TRBJ2-7	TRBD2	TGCAGTGCTAGAGATTCACTAGCGGGGGCCTACGAGCAGTACTTC	CSARDSLAGAYEQYF